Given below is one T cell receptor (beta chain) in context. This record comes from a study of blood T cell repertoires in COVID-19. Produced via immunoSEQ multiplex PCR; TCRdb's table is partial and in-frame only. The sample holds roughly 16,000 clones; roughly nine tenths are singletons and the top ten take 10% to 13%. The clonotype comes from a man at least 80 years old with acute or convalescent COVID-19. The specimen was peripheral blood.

Here the CDR3 reads CASSTNPVVTSYASYEQYF. The CDR3 DNA follows: TGTGCCAGCAGCACAAACCCCGTTGTTACTAGCTACGCCTCCTACGAGCAGTACTTC. This rearrangement joins TRBV3-1 (or the pseudogene TRBV3-2) to TRBJ2-7, with D perhaps TRBD2 (6 bases). The germline V gene encodes CDR1 LGHDT and CDR2 YNNKEL (reference sequence). The V end was cut by 5 bases, the J end by 0 bases, with 26 bases between. The CDR3 sequence is 19 residues long.